These 29 T cell receptor beta chains were all obtained from the same sample, sequenced in a study of T cells after yellow fever vaccination. TCRdb fed the 5' RACE reads into MiXCR, producing one record per CDR3 protein. The data contain hundreds of thousands of distinct CDR3 sequences, over 15% of them singletons. The sequences come from PBMCs, collected 15 days after the yellow fever booster vaccination. The receptors derive from a man under 40 who received the YFV17D yellow fever vaccine.

The CDR3 DNA is TGCAGCGTTGGATGGCTAGGGGGCCCCCTGGGTGAGCAGTACTTC. Encoded protein: CSVGWLGGPLGEQYF. This rearrangement joins TRBV29-1 to TRBJ2-7; 7 bases are a match to TRBD1. Germline-derived CDR1 and CDR2 are SQVTM and ANQGSEA. V lost 4 bases to trimming and J lost 7 bases; unmatched junction nucleotides: 16. The CDR3 is 15 amino acids.

This chain joins TRBV7-3 and TRBJ2-3, with D perhaps TRBD1 or TRBD2 (5 bases each). V was cut by 1 base and J by 1 base, with 15 bases left in between. CDR1 and CDR2 (germline): SGHTA, FQGTGA. The CDR3 is 17 residues long. The CDR3 reads CASSLMGPGSGTDTQYF. Written as DNA, the CDR3 is TGTGCCAGCAGCTTAATGGGACCAGGGTCTGGCACAGATACGCAGTATTTT.

This chain links TRBV9 with TRBJ2-7; D may be TRBD2 (6 bases). Per the germline V gene, CDR1 is SGDLS and CDR2 is YYNGEE. Deletions cut 4 bases from V and 0 bases from J, with 17 bases between. The CDR3 spans 16 residues. The CDR3 DNA reads as TGTGCCAGCAGCCCCTCCGGGGGTTTGAGCTCCTACGAGCAGTACTTC. This sequence encodes CASSPSGGLSSYEQYF.

The V call is TRBV20-1, the J call TRBJ1-6; a possible D gene is TRBD1 (6 bases). This CDR3 region has 13 residues. The V gene lost 5 bases and the J gene lost 7 bases, with 12 bases spanning the gap. In germline, CDR1 is DFQATT, CDR2 SNEGSKA (reference sequence). This chain's CDR3 is CSAHRVPNSPLHF. In nucleotides, the CDR3 is TGCAGTGCTCACAGGGTCCCCAATTCACCCCTCCACTTT.

The chain is built from TRBV6-5 and TRBJ2-5, with a weak D call TRBD2 (6 bases). With 4 bases removed from V and 4 bases from J, the gap between germline ends came to 16 bases. Germline loops: CDR1 MNHEY, CDR2 SVGAGI. The CDR3 runs 15 residues. The CDR3 reads CASSFLGGGGETQYF. In DNA, the CDR3 is TGTGCCAGCAGTTTTTTGGGGGGAGGTGGAGAGACCCAGTACTTC.

This chain uses TRBV29-1 with TRBJ2-2; D is unclear. Trimming pared 6 bases from V and 0 bases from J, leaving 11 bases between. Germline lookup yields CDR1 SQVTM and CDR2 ANQGSEA. The CDR3 runs 14 residues. CDR3 residues: CSVPEGPNTGELFF. CDR3 DNA: TGCAGCGTACCGGAAGGTCCGAACACCGGGGAGCTGTTTTTT.

The chain is built from TRBV7-9 and TRBJ2-3; the D is unclear. The CDR3 runs to 12 residues. V was pared by 1 base and J by 11 bases, with 10 bases between. Germline values: CDR1 SEHNR, CDR2 FQNEAQ (reference sequence). The CDR3 sequence is CASSLVEIQQYF. CDR3 sequence (DNA): TGTGCCAGCAGCTTAGTGGAAATTCAGCAGTATTTT.

The chain combines TRBV7-8 with TRBJ2-7; D possibly matches TRBD1 or TRBD2 (5 bases each). Germline loops: CDR1 SGHVS, CDR2 FQNEAQ. The V and J ends lost 7 bases and 2 bases respectively, with 15 bases between them. The CDR3 spans 14 residues. The chain's CDR3 is CASNLGDQTYEQYF. The CDR3 bases are TGTGCCAGCAATCTGGGGGACCAGACCTACGAGCAGTACTTC.

This chain joins TRBV18 and TRBJ2-1, with 11 bases identical to TRBD1. The germline gives CDR1 KGHSH, CDR2 LQKENI. The CDR3 spans 13 residues. The J segment lost 12 bases and the V segment lost 0 bases, leaving 1 base of the junction unmatched. CDR3 region: CASSPPGQGGQFF. The CDR3 DNA is TGTGCCAGCTCACCACCGGGACAGGGGGGGCAGTTCTTC.

There are many counts of this clonotype. The chain recombines TRBV7-8 with TRBJ1-1; TRBD1 is a possible D gene (5 bases). The germline V gene encodes CDR1 SGHVS and CDR2 FQNEAQ. The length of the CDR3 is 14 residues. The V and J ends lost 3 bases and 5 bases respectively, with 13 bases between them. The CDR3 spells CASSLSREGTEAFF. The CDR3 nucleotides read TGTGCCAGCAGCTTGTCCAGGGAAGGGACTGAAGCTTTCTTT.

The gene calls are TRBV29-1 and TRBJ1-1; D may be TRBD1 (5 bases). Per germline, CDR1 SQVTM and CDR2 ANQGSEA. V was shortened by 5 bases and J by 5 bases, with 15 bases between the two germline ends. The CDR3 extends over 13 amino acids. The CDR3 coding sequence is TGCAGCGTTAGCACCGGGGGGGGAACTGAAGCTTTCTTT. Translating gives CSVSTGGGTEAFF.

J is TRBJ2-1 and V is TRBV9, with TRBD2 matching over 7 bases. The V segment lost 3 bases and the J segment 0 bases; nucleotides outside the gene matches: 3. CDR1 is SGDLS and CDR2 is YYNGEE in the germline V gene. The CDR3 loop spans 15 amino acids. CDR3 DNA: TGTGCCAGCAGCGCTAGCGGTAACTCCTACAATGAGCAGTTCTTC. This encodes CASSASGNSYNEQFF.

This clonotype showed up just a few times. The chain links TRBV20-1 to TRBJ2-5, with D possibly being TRBD1 (6 bases). The CDR3 length is 13 residues. V gave up 3 bases and J gave up 3 bases, with 11 bases separating them. Germline values: CDR1 DFQATT, CDR2 SNEGSKA (reference sequence). As DNA, the CDR3 is TGCAGTGCTAGGGCAGGGGCCGAAGAGACCCAGTACTTC. Protein sequence: CSARAGAEETQYF.

Only a few counts were recorded for this clonotype. A junction boundary mismatches the germline segment, possibly from a read error. CDR3 amino acids: CASGETGQGAF. The DNA of the CDR3 is TGTGCCAGCGGTGAGACCGGACAGGGGGCCTTC. This rearrangement joins TRBV12-3 or TRBV12-4 to TRBJ1-2; 10 nucleotides agree with TRBD1. This CDR3 is built from 11 residues.

The rearrangement links TRBV7-2 to TRBJ2-3; no reliable D call. Germline CDR1 SGHTA, CDR2 FQGNSA. The CDR3 is 12 residues long. V was trimmed by 6 bases and J by 6 bases, leaving 10 bases between them. The CDR3 loop is CASRQSGDTQYF. CDR3 DNA: TGTGCCAGCAGGCAATCCGGCGATACGCAGTATTTT. Complete variable domain (other parts from reference TRBV7-2 and TRBJ2-3): GAGVSQSPSNKVTEKGKDVELRCDPISGHTALYWYRQSLGQGLEFLIYFQGNSAPDKSGLPSDRFSAERTGGSVSTLTIQRTQQEDSAVYLCASRQSGDTQYFGPGTRLTVL.

This clonotype was found a few times. The rearrangement links TRBV7-2 to TRBJ2-1; 9 bases fit TRBD2. Trimming cost V 3 bases and J 6 bases; bases outside gene matches: 3. The CDR3 spans 14 residues. Per germline, CDR1 SGHTA and CDR2 FQGNSA. The CDR3 coding sequence is TGTGCCAGCAGCTTCCTAGCGGGGCTCAATGAGCAGTTCTTC. It encodes CASSFLAGLNEQFF.

This clonotype was counted many times. The V and J genes are TRBV29-1 and TRBJ2-7; no reliable D call. Per the germline V gene, CDR1 is SQVTM and CDR2 is ANQGSEA. The CDR3 consists of 11 residues. V lost 6 bases to trimming and J lost 6 bases, with 12 bases between them. CDR3 nucleotides: TGCAGCGTCGACCAGGTGGGCGAGCAGTACTTC. It is translated as CSVDQVGEQYF.

This rearrangement joins TRBV7-9 to TRBJ2-1; D remains ambiguous. The V end lost 0 bases, the J end lost 5 bases, and 14 bases lay between the germline ends. Germline assignment: CDR1 SEHNR and CDR2 FQNEAQ (reference sequence). The CDR3 runs to 16 residues. The CDR3 nucleotides are TGTGCCAGCAGCTTAGCCGGGCGGAGAGTTCACAATGAGCAGTTCTTC. Protein product: CASSLAGRRVHNEQFF.

This clonotype was observed a few times. This chain joins TRBV7-9 and TRBJ2-3, with D unresolved. CDR1 is SEHNR and CDR2 is FQNEAQ in the germline V gene (reference sequence). The ends were cut back, 5 bases at V and 5 bases at J, with 8 bases in the middle. There are 12 residues in the CDR3. The CDR3 bases are TGTGCCAGCAGCCCAAATCTAGATACGCAGTATTTT. Its translation: CASSPNLDTQYF.

This chain connects TRBV7-2 to TRBJ2-7; 9 bases match TRBD2. J was trimmed by 0 bases and V by 0 bases; bases with no gene match: 0. Germline values: CDR1 SGHTA, CDR2 FQGNSA. The CDR3 loop spans 15 amino acids. CDR3 DNA: TGTGCCAGCAGCTTAGCGCGGGAGGGCTCCTACGAGCAGTACTTC. Translating it yields CASSLAREGSYEQYF.

The rearrangement uses TRBV20-1 and TRBJ2-7; D is undetermined. V gave up 0 bases and J gave up 4 bases, with 13 bases separating them. The CDR3 sequence is 14 residues long. Per germline, CDR1 DFQATT and CDR2 SNEGSKA (reference sequence). CDR3 residues: CSARDTKAVYEQYF. The CDR3 DNA follows: TGCAGTGCTAGAGATACGAAGGCGGTGTACGAGCAGTACTTC.

The table lists this clonotype with many counts. The chain is built from TRBV18 and TRBJ2-1; 7 positions match TRBD1. V was clipped by 3 bases and J by 8 bases; unmatched bases: 10. Germline loops: CDR1 KGHSH, CDR2 LQKENI. This CDR3 has 15 residues. The CDR3 bases are TGTGCCAGCTCACCCGAACAGGGGTTTATCGATGAGCAGTTCTTC. Its protein product is CASSPEQGFIDEQFF.

The chain combines TRBV1 with TRBJ1-2; the table's D call, TRBD1, has no DNA check behind it. TRBV1 is deemed a pseudogene. The CDR3 has 17 residues. Here the CDR3 DNA reads TGCACCAGCAGCCAAGTAAGACGACAGGGGGGAACCGATGGCTACACCTTC. Translation gives CTSSQVRRQGGTDGYTF.

A few counts support this clonotype. The chain combines TRBV25-1 with TRBJ2-5; the match to TRBD2 covers 8 bases. The CDR3 runs 14 residues. Looked up from germline, CDR1 is MGHDK and CDR2 is SYGVNS. V lost 3 bases and J lost 5; bases outside the gene matches: 5. DNA for the CDR3: TGTGCCAGCAGTGACAGGGGCGGGAGGGAGACCCAGTACTTC. This codes for CASSDRGGRETQYF.

This clonotype has ten or more counts. The J gene is TRBJ2-7, the V gene TRBV5-1; perhaps D is TRBD1 or TRBD2 (5 bases each). Germline-derived CDR1 and CDR2 are SGHRS and YFSETQ. CDR3 length: 14 amino acids. The ends were cut back, 4 bases at V and 2 bases at J, with 13 bases in the middle. DNA of the CDR3: TGCGCCAGCAGCCCCTCCGGGACGACCTACGAGCAGTACTTC. This gives the protein CASSPSGTTYEQYF. Together with reference TRBV5-1 and TRBJ2-7, the CDR3 gives the full variable domain: KAGVTQTPRYLIKTRGQQVTLSCSPISGHRSVSWYQQTPGQGLQFLFEYFSETQRNKGNFPGRFSGRQFSNSRSEMNVSTLELGDSALYLCASSPSGTTYEQYFGPGTRLTVT.

This sequence joins TRBV7-2 and TRBJ2-3; no clear D. From germline, CDR1 is SGHTA and CDR2 FQGNSA. The CDR3 covers 13 residues. The germline V and J ends were trimmed by 1 base and 9 bases, with 11 bases remaining between them. CDR3: CASSLDKVETQYF. The CDR3, as DNA: TGTGCCAGCAGCTTAGATAAGGTGGAGACGCAGTATTTT.

This clonotype was seen a few times. The chain recombines TRBV29-1 with TRBJ2-1, with D possibly TRBD2 on 6 matching bases. Trimming left V 5 bases short and J 5 bases short, with 16 bases between. Germline CDR1 SQVTM, CDR2 ANQGSEA. This CDR3 has 14 residues. As DNA, the CDR3 is TGCAGCGTTCCTTTGACTAGTAGGGACAATGAGCAGTTCTTC. Translation: CSVPLTSRDNEQFF.

This clonotype appeared a few times. The V gene is TRBV28, the J gene TRBJ2-7, with D unresolved. The V and J ends lost 7 bases and 3 bases respectively, with 13 bases between them. The CDR3 runs to 13 residues. Per the germline V gene, CDR1 is MDHEN and CDR2 is SYDVKM. Here the CDR3 reads CASIGKNSYEQYF. In DNA, the CDR3 is TGTGCCAGCATTGGAAAAAACAGCTACGAGCAGTACTTC.

This clonotype was observed a handful of times. DNA for the CDR3: TGTGCCAGCAGCCCTGGGGCGGGAGGGGGTAATGAGCAGTTCTTC. Translation: CASSPGAGGGNEQFF. The chain recombines TRBV4-2 with TRBJ2-1, with 9 bases that match TRBD2. CDR3 size: 15 residues. Germline trimming cut 4 bases from V and 7 bases from J; bases unmatched to any gene: 8. In germline, CDR1 is LGHNA, CDR2 YNFKEQ.